Listed here are 27 T cell receptor beta chains from one sample, sequenced in a study of blood T cell repertoires in COVID-19. TCRdb's copy holds only in-frame clones and misses some; the assay was immunoSEQ multiplex PCR. The top ten clones hold 6.9% of a sample with tens of thousands of clones, roughly four fifths of them seen once. Sequenced: peripheral blood. These receptors were taken from a man aged 25-45 years with COVID-19, enrolled during active disease.

This clone turned up a few times. The chain uses TRBV19 and TRBJ1-5; D remains ambiguous. From germline, CDR1 is LNHDA and CDR2 SQIVND (reference sequence). The V gene lost 10 bases and the J gene lost 5 bases, with 18 bases spanning the gap. This CDR3 has 14 residues. CDR3 residues: CATSPHLGDQPQHF. In nucleotides, the CDR3 is TGTGCCACCTCCCCCCATTTAGGAGATCAGCCCCAGCATTTT.

This clone was recorded a few times. The chain couples TRBV19 to TRBJ1-2; maybe TRBD1 (5 bases). Trimming stripped 4 bases from V and 7 bases from J, with 19 bases between. The CDR3 runs 15 residues. Per germline, CDR1 LNHDA and CDR2 SQIVND (reference sequence). The CDR3 region is CASSTSLVRVAGYTF. DNA for the CDR3: TGTGCCAGTAGTACCTCCCTGGTCAGGGTGGCTGGCTACACCTTC.

This chain uses TRBV29-1 with TRBJ2-7; 14 nucleotides match TRBD2. The germline CDR1 and CDR2 sequences are SQVTM and ANQGSEA. The V segment lost 5 bases and the J segment 7 bases; nucleotides outside the gene matches: 7. The CDR3 has 14 residues. The CDR3 here is CSVPGLAGGGEQYF. The DNA of the CDR3 is TGCAGCGTTCCAGGACTAGCGGGAGGAGGAGAGCAGTACTTC.

This chain uses TRBV20-1 with TRBJ2-5; perhaps TRBD2 as D (6 bases). Trimming left V 6 bases short and J 5 bases short, with 10 bases between. This CDR3 comprises 11 residues. Germline V gene sequence: CDR1 DFQATT, CDR2 SNEGSKA (reference sequence). CDR3 amino acids: CSARDFETQYF. As DNA, the CDR3 is TGCAGTGCCCGGGACTTCGAGACCCAGTACTTC.

The chain joins TRBV7-2 to TRBJ1-2; 7 bases fit TRBD1. This CDR3 has 14 residues. The trim removed 4 bases at V and 5 bases at J, leaving 7 bases unmatched. Germline values: CDR1 SGHTA, CDR2 FQGNSA. CDR3 in DNA: TGTGCCAGCAGCTGGACAGGCGAGGCTTATGGCTACACCTTC. Its protein is CASSWTGEAYGYTF.

The gene calls are TRBV24-1 and TRBJ2-1; D remains unclear. Between the trimmed V and J ends, which lost 0 bases and 9 bases, there was a span of 11 bases. The CDR3 has 14 amino acids. Germline V lookup: CDR1 KGHDR, CDR2 SFDVKD. CDR3 sequence reads: CATSDLASRREQFF. CDR3 coding DNA: TGTGCCACCAGTGATTTGGCCTCCAGGCGTGAGCAGTTCTTC.

Concerning this clone itself: Other DNA variants within this sample encode the same CDR3. This rearrangement joins TRBV14 to TRBJ2-7; 12 nucleotides line up with TRBD2. The CDR3 consists of 16 residues. Trimming cost V 1 base and J 3 bases; bases outside gene matches: 4. Per the germline V gene, CDR1 is SGHDN and CDR2 is FVKESK. The CDR3 bases are TGTGCCAGCAGCCAAGCCCGACTAGCGGGAGTCTACGAGCAGTACTTC. The encoded protein is CASSQARLAGVYEQYF.

The table lists this clone with many counts. V usage is TRBV6-1 and J usage is TRBJ1-5; D is possibly TRBD1 (6 bases). The CDR3 spans 15 residues. Trimming left V 2 bases short and J 2 bases short, with 10 bases between. Germline V gives CDR1 MNHNS, CDR2 SASEGT. The CDR3 region has the DNA TGTGCCAGCAGTGAAAACGCAGGGGGCAATCAGCCCCAGCATTTT. It yields the protein CASSENAGGNQPQHF.

This chain links TRBV27 with TRBJ2-4; TRBD1 aligns across 7 bases. The CDR3 loop spans 18 amino acids. Germline CDR1 reads MNHEY; CDR2 reads SMNVEV (reference sequence). J was trimmed by 0 bases and V by 5 bases; bases with no gene match: 13. The CDR3 sequence is CASSARDSASIAKNIQYF. The CDR3 DNA reads as TGTGCCAGCAGTGCCCGGGACAGCGCCAGTATAGCCAAAAACATTCAGTACTTC.

This chain connects TRBV19 to TRBJ1-4, with 7 bases that match TRBD1. The CDR3 has 15 residues. J gave up 5 bases and V 5 bases, and 8 bases lay outside the gene matches. Germline loops: CDR1 LNHDA, CDR2 SQIVND (reference sequence). CDR3 DNA: TGTGCCAGTAGTGGACGGGACAGTAAGAATGAAAAACTGTTTTTT. Translating it yields CASSGRDSKNEKLFF.

The chain is built from TRBV28 and TRBJ2-4; TRBD1 agrees at 8 bases. This CDR3 region has 15 residues. CDR1 is MDHEN and CDR2 is SYDVKM in the germline V gene. The V segment lost 2 bases and the J segment 7 bases; nucleotides outside the gene matches: 7. The CDR3 DNA is TGTGCCAGCAGTTTAAGTAGCCAGGGGGCGAACATTCAGTACTTC. This translates into CASSLSSQGANIQYF.

This clone was seen just once. The gene calls are TRBV10-3 and TRBJ2-1; a possible D gene is TRBD2 (8 bases). Germline V gives CDR1 ENHRY, CDR2 SYGVKD. V was pared by 2 bases and J by 8 bases, with 22 bases between. The CDR3 loop spans 17 amino acids. CDR3 in amino acids: CAISEEGASGRADEQFF. DNA for the CDR3: TGTGCCATCAGTGAGGAGGGGGCAAGCGGGAGAGCGGATGAGCAGTTCTTC.

The rearrangement joins TRBV4-2 to TRBJ2-3; no definite D call. Germline-derived CDR1 and CDR2 are LGHNA and YNFKEQ. V lost 0 bases and J 2 bases, leaving 9 bases between the germline ends. CDR3 size: 15 residues. CDR3 sequence (DNA): TGTGCCAGCAGCCAAGAACTGACTTACACAGATACGCAGTATTTT. Translation gives CASSQELTYTDTQYF.

J is TRBJ2-3 and V is TRBV6-6; 11 bases are shared with TRBD2. The trim removed 6 bases at V and 7 bases at J, leaving 9 bases unmatched. The CDR3 has 15 residues. Germline V gene sequence: CDR1 MNHNY, CDR2 SVGAGI (reference sequence). The CDR3 DNA sequence: TGTGCCAGCAGCACCACTAGCGGGAGCGTGAATACGCAGTATTTT. Protein sequence: CASSTTSGSVNTQYF.

The chain is built from TRBV9 and TRBJ2-7; TRBD2 might be the D (5 bases). This CDR3 contains 15 residues. The V gene lost 6 bases and the J gene lost 9 bases, with 25 bases spanning the gap. The germline gives CDR1 SGDLS, CDR2 YYNGEE. The CDR3 region is CASTIDRAGGIGQYF. The CDR3, as DNA: TGTGCCAGCACGATAGACCGGGCCGGAGGAATTGGGCAGTACTTC.

This chain uses TRBV28 with TRBJ2-7; 11 nucleotides align to TRBD2. V lost 8 bases to trimming and J lost 6 bases; unmatched junction nucleotides: 9. Germline CDR1 and CDR2: MDHEN and SYDVKM. The CDR3 has 14 residues. The CDR3 DNA reads TGTGCCAGCGGCCCTAGCGGGAGGATAGGCGAGCAGTACTTC. The encoded protein is CASGPSGRIGEQYF.

This chain connects TRBV5-4 to TRBJ1-2; D gene ambiguous. Trimming pared 0 bases from V and 4 bases from J, leaving 10 bases between. The CDR3 runs to 14 residues. Germline CDR1 is SGHNT and CDR2 is YYREEE (reference sequence). CDR3: CASSLDPVGYGYTF. CDR3 sequence (DNA): TGTGCCAGCAGCTTGGATCCGGTCGGCTATGGCTACACCTTC.

J is TRBJ2-7 and V is TRBV7-6; no clear D gene. The CDR3 extends over 13 amino acids. Germline values: CDR1 SGHVS, CDR2 FNYEAQ. V shed 5 bases and J shed 4 bases, with 12 bases lying between them. This CDR3 is CASSPAVGYEQYF. The CDR3 nucleotides are TGTGCCAGCAGCCCCGCGGTTGGTTACGAGCAGTACTTC.

The J gene is TRBJ1-2, the V gene TRBV3-1 (or the pseudogene TRBV3-2); D is possibly TRBD1 (5 bases). The CDR3 extends over 15 amino acids. The germline V gene encodes CDR1 LGHDT and CDR2 YNNKEL (reference sequence). V gave up 5 bases and J gave up 8 bases, with 21 bases separating them. CDR3 amino acids: CASSAAGGIRRGYTF. The CDR3 DNA follows: TGTGCCAGCAGCGCGGCCGGGGGAATCCGGAGAGGCTACACCTTC.

This rearrangement joins TRBV6-2 or TRBV6-3 to TRBJ1-2, with D possibly being TRBD1 (5 bases). The ends were cut back, 4 bases at V and 4 bases at J, with 16 bases in the middle. CDR1 and CDR2 from the germline V gene are MNHEY and SVGEGT. This CDR3 region has 15 residues. The CDR3 protein is CASSSPIQGVYGYTF. For the CDR3, the DNA is TGTGCCAGCAGTTCGCCCATCCAGGGCGTCTATGGCTACACCTTC.

The V and J genes are TRBV24-1 and TRBJ1-2; 11 positions match TRBD1. J was trimmed by 7 bases and V by 4 bases; bases with no gene match: 16. CDR3 size: 18 residues. Germline V gives CDR1 KGHDR, CDR2 SFDVKD. The CDR3 loop is CATSDRSGGGQGAGGYTF. In DNA form, the CDR3 reads TGTGCCACCAGTGACCGGTCAGGAGGAGGACAGGGGGCGGGTGGCTACACCTTC.

The chain carries TRBV14 and TRBJ2-5, with TRBD1 matching 7 bases. Looked up from germline, CDR1 is SGHDN and CDR2 is FVKESK. V was clipped by 3 bases and J by 5 bases; unmatched bases: 9. CDR3 size: 15 residues. CDR3 sequence (DNA): TGTGCCAGCAGCCACTGGGACAGTACAGGGGAGACCCAGTACTTC. Its protein product is CASSHWDSTGETQYF.

J is TRBJ1-5 and V is TRBV28, with 7 bases identical to TRBD1. The CDR3 spans 15 residues. CDR1 is MDHEN and CDR2 is SYDVKM in the germline V gene. V was clipped by 4 bases and J by 4 bases; unmatched bases: 7. The CDR3 region has the DNA TGTGCCAGCAGTTATCCCGGGACAGAGAATCAGCCCCAGCATTTT. It translates to CASSYPGTENQPQHF.

The V gene is TRBV19, the J gene TRBJ1-2, with D hard to call. Germline-derived CDR1 and CDR2 are LNHDA and SQIVND (reference sequence). Trimming took 3 bases from V and 9 from J, leaving 14 bases between them. The CDR3 has 13 residues. The CDR3 bases are TGTGCCAGTAGTATCTCTGATGGCAGGCGCTACACCTTC. It encodes CASSISDGRRYTF.

The chain uses TRBV7-6 and TRBJ2-1, with D uncertain. Trimming took 1 base from V and 9 from J, leaving 16 bases between them. Germline CDR1 SGHVS, CDR2 FNYEAQ. The CDR3 runs to 15 residues. The CDR3 loop is CASSLVVGLVAEQFF. The CDR3 coding sequence is TGTGCCAGCAGCTTAGTGGTTGGCCTGGTTGCTGAGCAGTTCTTC.

V is TRBV5-1 and J is TRBJ2-2; TRBD1 is a possible D gene (6 bases). With 4 bases removed from V and 1 base from J, the gap between germline ends came to 8 bases. CDR3 length: 14 residues. Germline lookup yields CDR1 SGHRS and CDR2 YFSETQ. CDR3 bases: TGCGCCAGCAGCGGGGGCCGGAACACCGGGGAGCTGTTTTTT. Its protein product is CASSGGRNTGELFF.

CDR3 amino acids: CAWSGSGRWETQYF. The CDR3 nucleotides are TGTGCCTGGAGTGGATCAGGGCGGTGGGAGACCCAGTACTTC. The chain links TRBV30 to TRBJ2-5, with a weak D call TRBD1 (5 bases). V lost 1 base to trimming and J lost 5 bases, with 14 bases between them. The CDR3 extends over 14 amino acids. In germline, CDR1 is GTSNPN, CDR2 SVGIG (reference sequence).